This T cell receptor (beta chain) was identified during a study of CD8 T cells in ankylosing spondylitis. Note on this clonotype: Its matching antigen is unknown.

Quantitative 5'-RACE with molecular barcodes was used to make the TCR beta libraries. MiXCR, run by TCRdb on the 5' RACE reads, gives a single entry per CDR3 protein. The table includes 350,000 to 400,000 distinct CDR3 sequences, approximately 22% detected once. CDR3 length: 15 amino acids. Germline values: CDR1 MNHEY, CDR2 SVGAGI. V was cut by 2 bases and J by 3 bases, with 13 bases left in between. General study findings and limits: Peripheral blood samples showed relatively rare disease-linked clones, and these clones were CD8+.

Sequencing was carried out using blood, either unsorted or a sorted T cell fraction (not recorded which). The source of this sequence is a male donor with ankylosing spondylitis or in good health (not recorded which). The chain couples TRBV6-5 to TRBJ2-5, with a tentative D call TRBD2 (6 bases). The CDR3 reads CASSYGPGGEETQYF. The CDR3 bases are TGTGCCAGCAGTTACGGACCAGGCGGGGAAGAGACCCAGTACTTC.